A single TCR beta chain is shown here with its context. No cognate antigen has been identified for it. Base qualities are not provided; no much larger clone lies one nucleotide away. The germline V gene encodes CDR1 SQVTM and CDR2 ANQGSEA. V is pruned by 8 bases and J by 4 bases, leaving 11 bases of the junction without a gene match. Taken from cysteine to phenylalanine, the CDR3 has 14 residues. Only the CDR3 DNA stays, 42 bases, in frame from base 1. At one collaborating source in Seattle, patients were enrolled during active infection and were followed longitudinally through the course of disease. Collaborating institutions collected whole blood in K2EDTA tubes following their own protocols. For TCRbeta analysis, collaborators shipped samples as frozen whole blood, isolated PBMCs, or DNA extracted from either of those sample types. This record comes from a study of blood T cell repertoires in COVID-19 (dated by TCRdb to about 2020). With regard to the full study: The collaborator samples originated in the United States, Italy and Spain and spanned the acute and convalescent phases of COVID-19. The sample metadata nearly always contained a de-identified subject ID, COVID-19 status, age in years and sex. Where available, HLA class I and class II types were obtained from metadata supplied by the sample provider rather than from assay-based typing. Deeply sampled blood TCRbeta repertoires from subjects exposed to, actively infected with, or recovered from COVID-19 were included in the dataset. The material from the prospective study consisted of cDNA or gDNA derived from T cells, B-cell-depleted T cells, or PBMCs. Samples came from the ongoing ImmuneRACE study (first 160 participants) plus 1,254 subjects from 6 global collaborators. The repertoires were made available in a free public database intended to serve as a resource for research on the immune response to SARS-CoV-2.

The paper as a whole reports these results and caveats: How much clinical and demographic metadata was included differed by source and by participant, and the metadata was provided uncurated.

The immunoSEQ Assay, a bias-controlled multiplex PCR, was used to amplify TCRbeta CDR3 regions from genomic DNA. Per the source publication's procedure: The number of nucleated cells in each sample was estimated from the amplification of reference gene primers within the assay. To quantify the absolute abundance of each unique TCRbeta CDR3 rearrangement, sequence reads were collapsed and filtered. For each sample, productive Simpson clonality was calculated by taking the square root of Simpson's diversity index across productive rearrangements. TCRdb limited this immuneACCESS table to in-frame rearrangements with V and J called. A share of clones is missing; checked studies link under half to unresolved V genes, and the rest is unexplained. V, J and clone size reflect that table, while D and trimming were determined from the DNA. The sample data list under 200,000 clones, and roughly 90% of these were observed just once. The top ten hold roughly 5% of the sample.

The chain links TRBV29-1 with TRBJ1-1, with TRBD1 identical over 9 junction bases. Input material: peripheral blood. The receptor comes from a young man with COVID-19, enrolled during active disease. The nucleotide sequence is TGCAGCTTCGCTGGGACAGGGAGGGGCACTGAAGCTTTCTTT. The encoded protein is CSFAGTGRGTEAFF.